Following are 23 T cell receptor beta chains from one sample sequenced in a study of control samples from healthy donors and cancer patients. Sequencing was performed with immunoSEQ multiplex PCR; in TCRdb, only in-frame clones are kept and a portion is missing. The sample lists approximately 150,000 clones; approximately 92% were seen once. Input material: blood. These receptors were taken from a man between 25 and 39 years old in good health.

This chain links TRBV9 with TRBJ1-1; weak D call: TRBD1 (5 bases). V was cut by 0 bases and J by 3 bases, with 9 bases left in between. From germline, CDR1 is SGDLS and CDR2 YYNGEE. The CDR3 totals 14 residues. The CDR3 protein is CASSVVRDHTEAFF. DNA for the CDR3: TGTGCCAGCAGCGTAGTCAGGGACCACACTGAAGCTTTCTTT.

The CDR3 reads CASSQASRTTEAFF. The CDR3 coding sequence is TGTGCCAGCAGTCAAGCCTCCAGGACCACTGAAGCTTTCTTT. The rearrangement links TRBV28 to TRBJ1-1, with unresolved D. The CDR3 runs 14 residues. V gave up 5 bases and J gave up 4 bases, with 14 bases separating them. Germline-derived CDR1 and CDR2 are MDHEN and SYDVKM.

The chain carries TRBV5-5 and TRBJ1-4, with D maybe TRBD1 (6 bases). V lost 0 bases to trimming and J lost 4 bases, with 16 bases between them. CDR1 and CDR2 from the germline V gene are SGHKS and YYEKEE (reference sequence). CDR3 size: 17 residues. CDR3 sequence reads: CASSLGPRGRDNEKLFF. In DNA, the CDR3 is TGTGCCAGCAGCTTGGGTCCACGGGGGCGGGATAATGAAAAACTGTTTTTT.

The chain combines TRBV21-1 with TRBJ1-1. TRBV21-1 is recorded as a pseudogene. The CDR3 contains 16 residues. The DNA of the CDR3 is TGTGCCAGCAGCAAAGAAAAAGAAACCGCGGCCACTGAAGCTTTCTTT. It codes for CASSKEKETAATEAFF.

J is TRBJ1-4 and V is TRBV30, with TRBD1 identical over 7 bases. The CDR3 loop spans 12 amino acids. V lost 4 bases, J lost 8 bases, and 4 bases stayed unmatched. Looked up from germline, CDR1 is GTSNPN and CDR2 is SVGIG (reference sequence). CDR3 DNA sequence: TGTGCCTGGAAGCGGACAGGCGAAAAACTGTTTTTT. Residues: CAWKRTGEKLFF. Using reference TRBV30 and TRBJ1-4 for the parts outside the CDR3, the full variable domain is SQTIHQWPATLVQPVGSPLSLECTVEGTSNPNLYWYRQAAGRGLQLLFYSVGIGQISSEVPQNLSASRPQDRQFILSSKKLLLSDSGFYLCAWKRTGEKLFFGSGTQLSVL.

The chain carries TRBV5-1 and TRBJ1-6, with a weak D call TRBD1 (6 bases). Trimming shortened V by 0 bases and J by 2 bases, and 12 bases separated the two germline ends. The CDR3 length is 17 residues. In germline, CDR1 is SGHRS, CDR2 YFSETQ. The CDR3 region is CASSLGGGGPYNSPLHF. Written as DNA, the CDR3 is TGCGCCAGCAGCTTGGGAGGAGGGGGACCCTATAATTCACCCCTCCACTTT. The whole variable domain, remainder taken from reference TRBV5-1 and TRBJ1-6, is KAGVTQTPRYLIKTRGQQVTLSCSPISGHRSVSWYQQTPGQGLQFLFEYFSETQRNKGNFPGRFSGRQFSNSRSEMNVSTLELGDSALYLCASSLGGGGPYNSPLHFGNGTRLTVT.

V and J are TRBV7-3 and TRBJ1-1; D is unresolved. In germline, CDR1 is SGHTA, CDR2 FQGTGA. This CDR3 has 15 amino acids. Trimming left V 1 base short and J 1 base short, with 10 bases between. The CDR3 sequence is CASSLKGGKNTEAFF. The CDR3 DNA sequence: TGTGCCAGCAGCTTAAAAGGTGGGAAGAACACTGAAGCTTTCTTT.

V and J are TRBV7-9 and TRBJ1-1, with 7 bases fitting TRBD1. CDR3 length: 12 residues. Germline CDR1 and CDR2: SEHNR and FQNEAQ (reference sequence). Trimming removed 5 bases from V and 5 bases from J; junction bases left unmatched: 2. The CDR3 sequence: CASSPRGTEAFF. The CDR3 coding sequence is TGTGCCAGCAGCCCCAGGGGGACTGAAGCTTTCTTT.

The chain's CDR3 is CASSLSKVGYEQYF. The CDR3 DNA reads as TGTGCCAGCAGTTTATCGAAGGTGGGCTACGAGCAGTACTTC. This chain connects TRBV27 to TRBJ2-7; D is undetermined. The length of the CDR3 is 14 residues. The germline V gene has CDR1 MNHEY and CDR2 SMNVEV (reference sequence). V was clipped by 0 bases and J by 3 bases, with 9 bases between them.

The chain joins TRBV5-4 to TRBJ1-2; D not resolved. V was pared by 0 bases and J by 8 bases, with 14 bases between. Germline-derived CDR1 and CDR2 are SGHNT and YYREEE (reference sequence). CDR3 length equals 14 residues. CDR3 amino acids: CASSLGFDEGGYTF. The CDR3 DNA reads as TGTGCCAGCAGCTTGGGGTTTGACGAGGGAGGCTACACCTTC.

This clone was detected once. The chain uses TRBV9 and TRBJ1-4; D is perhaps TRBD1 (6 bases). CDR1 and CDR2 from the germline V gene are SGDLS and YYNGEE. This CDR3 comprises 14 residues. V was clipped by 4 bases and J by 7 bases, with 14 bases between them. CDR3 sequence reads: CASSPGVAGEKLFF. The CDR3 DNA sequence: TGTGCCAGCAGCCCAGGGGTCGCGGGTGAAAAACTGTTTTTT.

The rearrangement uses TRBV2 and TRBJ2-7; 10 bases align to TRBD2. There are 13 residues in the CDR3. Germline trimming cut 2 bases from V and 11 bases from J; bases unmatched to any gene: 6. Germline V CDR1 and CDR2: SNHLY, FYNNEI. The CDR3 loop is CASSENQGLAKYF. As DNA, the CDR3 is TGTGCCAGCAGTGAAAACCAGGGACTAGCGAAGTACTTC.

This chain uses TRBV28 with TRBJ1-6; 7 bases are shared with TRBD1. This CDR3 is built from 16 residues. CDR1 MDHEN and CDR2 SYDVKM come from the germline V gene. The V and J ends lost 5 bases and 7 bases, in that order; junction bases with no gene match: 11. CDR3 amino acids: CASSHEPGTANSPLHF. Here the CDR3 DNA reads TGTGCCAGCAGTCACGAACCTGGGACAGCAAATTCACCCCTCCACTTT. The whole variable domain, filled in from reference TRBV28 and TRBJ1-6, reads DVKVTQSSRYLVKRTGEKVFLECVQDMDHENMFWYRQDPGLGLRLIYFSYDVKMKEKGDIPEGYSVSREKKERFSLILESASTNQTSMYLCASSHEPGTANSPLHFGNGTRLTVT.

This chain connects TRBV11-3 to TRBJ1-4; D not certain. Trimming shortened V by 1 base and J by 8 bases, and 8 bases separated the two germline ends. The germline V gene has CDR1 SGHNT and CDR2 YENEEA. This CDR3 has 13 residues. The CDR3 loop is CASSLVPGEKLFF. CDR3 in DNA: TGTGCCAGCAGCTTAGTGCCGGGGGAAAAACTGTTTTTT.

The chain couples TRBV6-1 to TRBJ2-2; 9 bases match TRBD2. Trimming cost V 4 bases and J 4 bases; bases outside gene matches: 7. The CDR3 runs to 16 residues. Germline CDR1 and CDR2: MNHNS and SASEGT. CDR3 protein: CASSGPAAGGTGELFF. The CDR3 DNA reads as TGTGCCAGCAGTGGCCCCGCAGCGGGGGGCACCGGGGAGCTGTTTTTT.

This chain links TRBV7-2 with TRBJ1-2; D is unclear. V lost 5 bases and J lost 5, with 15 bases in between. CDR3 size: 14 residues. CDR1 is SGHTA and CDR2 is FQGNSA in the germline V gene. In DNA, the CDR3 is TGTGCCAGCAGCCCTAGCCCGGCGGGGTATGGCTACACCTTC. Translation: CASSPSPAGYGYTF.

The CDR3 spells CASTIRVRTGSGANVLTF. The CDR3, as DNA: TGTGCCAGCACCATCCGGGTCAGGACAGGATCCGGGGCCAACGTCCTGACTTTC. The rearrangement uses TRBV2 and TRBJ2-6; TRBD1 matches 7 bases. CDR3 length equals 18 residues. Trimming took 7 bases from V and 4 from J; bases not matched to a gene: 16. From germline, CDR1 is SNHLY and CDR2 FYNNEI.

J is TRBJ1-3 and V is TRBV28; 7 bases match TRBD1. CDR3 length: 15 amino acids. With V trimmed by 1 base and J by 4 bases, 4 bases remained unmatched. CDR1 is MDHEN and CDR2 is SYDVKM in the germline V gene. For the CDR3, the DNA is TGTGCCAGCAGTTTATATACAGGGGCGGGAAACACCATATATTTT. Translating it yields CASSLYTGAGNTIYF.

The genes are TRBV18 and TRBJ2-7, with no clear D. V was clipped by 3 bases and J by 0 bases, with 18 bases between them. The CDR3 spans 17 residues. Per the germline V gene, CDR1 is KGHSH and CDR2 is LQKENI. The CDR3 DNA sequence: TGTGCCAGCTCACCGCGCACCCGGACGGGCCTCTCCTACGAGCAGTACTTC. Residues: CASSPRTRTGLSYEQYF.

The DNA of the CDR3 is TGTGCCAGCAGCCCCAGGGAGGGGTCCTATGGCTACACCTTC. Its protein product is CASSPREGSYGYTF. This chain links TRBV7-9 with TRBJ1-2, with D possibly TRBD1 on 5 matching bases. The CDR3 totals 14 residues. Germline V gene data show CDR1 as SEHNR and CDR2 as FQNEAQ (reference sequence). V lost 5 bases and J 4 bases, leaving 14 bases between the germline ends.

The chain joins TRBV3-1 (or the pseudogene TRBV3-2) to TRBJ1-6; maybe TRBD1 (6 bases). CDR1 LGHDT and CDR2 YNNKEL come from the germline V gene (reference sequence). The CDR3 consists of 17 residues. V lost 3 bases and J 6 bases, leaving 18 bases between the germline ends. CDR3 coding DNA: TGTGCCAGCAGCCACCCCCCGGGGGCAGGGGTTAATTCACCCCTCCACTTT. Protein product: CASSHPPGAGVNSPLHF.

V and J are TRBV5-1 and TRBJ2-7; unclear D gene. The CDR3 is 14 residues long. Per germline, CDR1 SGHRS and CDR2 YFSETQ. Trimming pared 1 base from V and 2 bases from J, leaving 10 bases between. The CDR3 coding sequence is TGCGCCAGCAGCTTGAGTTCGAAAGCCTACGAGCAGTACTTC. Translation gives CASSLSSKAYEQYF.

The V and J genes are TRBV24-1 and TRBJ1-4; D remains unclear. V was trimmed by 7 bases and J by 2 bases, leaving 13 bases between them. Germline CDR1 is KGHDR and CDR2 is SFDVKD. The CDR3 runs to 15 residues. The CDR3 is CATRREGTTNEKLFF. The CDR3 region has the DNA TGTGCCACCAGAAGGGAAGGTACGACTAATGAAAAACTGTTTTTT.